The 14 T cell receptor beta chains below all came from one sample that was sequenced in a study of T cells in Graves' hyperthyroidism and ophthalmopathy. Amplified TCR beta CDR3 regions derived from RNA transcripts. First-round RT-PCR targeting the TCR CDR3 was performed with the HTBI primer set. TCRdb passed the multiplex PCR reads through MiXCR, listing each CDR3 protein once. The sample lists fewer than 250,000 distinct CDR3 sequences; approximately 16% were seen once. Material: blood. These receptors originate from a woman aged 18-29 years with Graves' ophthalmopathy.

The V call is TRBV20-1, the J call TRBJ2-4; D is perhaps TRBD1 (6 bases). CDR1 and CDR2 from the germline V gene are DFQATT and SNEGSKA (reference sequence). The CDR3 covers 18 residues. The ends were cut back, 3 bases at V and 0 bases at J, with 21 bases in the middle. The CDR3 here is CSASPPATGLIAKNIQYF. The CDR3 DNA reads TGCAGTGCTAGTCCCCCGGCGACAGGACTTATAGCCAAAAACATTCAGTACTTC.

This clonotype was found many times. The chain recombines TRBV10-3 with TRBJ2-5; 11 bases map to TRBD2. This CDR3 has 15 amino acids. V dropped 6 bases and J dropped 2; count of bases not matched to a gene: 5. CDR1 and CDR2 from the germline V gene are ENHRY and SYGVKD. This CDR3 is CAISQGLAAQETQYF. The CDR3 DNA follows: TGTGCCATCAGCCAGGGACTAGCGGCTCAAGAGACCCAGTACTTC.

About this clonotype itself: The limits of the CDR3 on the DNA are not certain, so only TCRdb's listed CDR3 is given. The chain combines TRBV11-2 with TRBJ2-7; the table's D call of TRBD2 was not tested on the DNA. Germline-derived CDR1 and CDR2 are SGHAT and FQNNGV. The CDR3 length equals 22 residues, ends included. The CDR3 is CASSFYICSFLDLAGNSYEQYF.

In its sample, this clonotype was seen many times. This sequence joins TRBV3-1 and TRBJ2-1; D unclear. The CDR3 extends over 15 amino acids. V lost 0 bases and J lost 5, with 11 bases in between. Germline assignment: CDR1 LGHDT and CDR2 YNNKEL (reference sequence). The CDR3 region is CASSQERFADNEQFF. CDR3 in DNA: TGTGCCAGCAGCCAAGAGCGTTTTGCCGACAATGAGCAGTTCTTC.

Only a few counts were recorded for this clonotype. The rearrangement joins TRBV19 to TRBJ2-1, with TRBD2 identical over 13 bases. V lost 1 base and J lost 7; bases outside the gene matches: 1. Per the germline V gene, CDR1 is LNHDA and CDR2 is SQIVND (reference sequence). The CDR3 has 15 amino acids. For the CDR3, the DNA is TGTGCCAGTAGTATAGGACTAGCGGGAGGTAATGAGCAGTTCTTC. It specifies CASSIGLAGGNEQFF.

Many counts were recorded for this clonotype. The chain joins TRBV11-2 to TRBJ2-1; perhaps TRBD2 as D (6 bases). V dropped 6 bases and J dropped 12 bases, with 18 bases sitting between them. CDR1 and CDR2 (germline): SGHAT, FQNNGV. The CDR3 has 13 amino acids. The CDR3 DNA follows: TGTGCCAGCAGGCGTACGGGACGGCGGGGGCAGTTCTTC. This gives the protein CASRRTGRRGQFF.

This clonotype occurred many times. The chain combines TRBV5-1 with TRBJ1-1; 8 nucleotides line up with TRBD1. This CDR3 spans 14 amino acids. The V gene's germline CDR1 is SGHRS and CDR2 YFSETQ. V lost 5 bases and J lost 3; bases outside the gene matches: 6. The chain's CDR3 is CASRPGQADTEAFF. CDR3 coding DNA: TGCGCCAGCAGGCCGGGACAGGCCGACACTGAAGCTTTCTTT.

This clonotype was detected many times. The chain employs TRBV7-9 and TRBJ2-1; D ambiguous. Germline V gene data show CDR1 as SEHNR and CDR2 as FQNEAQ (reference sequence). Deletions cut 5 bases from V and 4 bases from J, with 9 bases between. This CDR3 contains 13 residues. In nucleotides, the CDR3 is TGTGCCAGCAGCCTGGCCCGTTACAATGAGCAGTTCTTC. Protein product: CASSLARYNEQFF.

This clonotype came up many times. The chain has TRBV5-8 and TRBJ1-2; 7 nucleotides agree with TRBD1. Germline lookup yields CDR1 SGHTS and CDR2 YDEGEE. Trimming removed 4 bases from V and 2 bases from J; junction bases left unmatched: 8. CDR3 length equals 15 residues. The chain's CDR3 is CASSPSRGPNYGYTF. The CDR3 nucleotides are TGTGCCAGCAGCCCCTCGAGGGGGCCAAACTATGGCTACACCTTC.

This clonotype came up many times. V is TRBV28 and J is TRBJ1-6; D is perhaps TRBD1 (5 bases). This CDR3 has 16 amino acids. V lost 8 bases, J lost 6 bases, and 20 bases lay in between. The germline CDR1 and CDR2 sequences are MDHEN and SYDVKM. DNA of the CDR3: TGTGCCAGCGCCCGAGGGGTCCAGATCGGTAATTCACCCCTCCACTTT. Protein product: CASARGVQIGNSPLHF.

This clonotype was seen many times. The rearrangement joins TRBV9 to TRBJ2-5; 8 bases are shared with TRBD1. The junction had 10 bases not matched to a gene; V was cut back by 1 base and J by 5 bases. The CDR3 runs to 16 residues. The germline CDR1 and CDR2 sequences are SGDLS and YYNGEE. CDR3 loop: CASSVSVTGGRETQYF. The CDR3 coding sequence is TGTGCCAGCAGCGTATCGGTTACAGGGGGTCGGGAGACCCAGTACTTC.

The sample holds many counts of this clonotype. J is TRBJ2-3 and V is TRBV20-1; TRBD2 matches 8 bases. This CDR3 spans 14 amino acids. From germline, CDR1 is DFQATT and CDR2 SNEGSKA (reference sequence). With 7 bases clipped from V and 2 bases from J, the junction kept 8 bases outside the gene matches. This CDR3 is CSVSLADSTDTQYF. CDR3 in DNA: TGCAGTGTCTCACTAGCGGATTCCACAGATACGCAGTATTTT.

This clonotype was observed at least ten times. A read error may explain this, as a much larger clone is one base away. This chain links TRBV11-1 with TRBJ2-7, with D possibly matching TRBD1 (6 bases). The CDR3 length is 15 residues. The germline CDR1 and CDR2 sequences are SGHAT and FQDESV (reference sequence). Trimming stripped 5 bases from V and 2 bases from J, with 16 bases between. CDR3 DNA: TGTGCCAGCAGCCCAACGGCACAGGGCCCCTACGAGCAGTACTTC. Its protein is CASSPTAQGPYEQYF.

Many counts were recorded for this clonotype. This chain uses TRBV9 with TRBJ2-1; D call uncertain. Per germline, CDR1 SGDLS and CDR2 YYNGEE. The ends were cut back, 4 bases at V and 0 bases at J, with 8 bases in the middle. This CDR3 contains 14 residues. CDR3 nucleotides: TGTGCCAGCAGCCCCACCGCCTCCTACAATGAGCAGTTCTTC. Residues: CASSPTASYNEQFF.